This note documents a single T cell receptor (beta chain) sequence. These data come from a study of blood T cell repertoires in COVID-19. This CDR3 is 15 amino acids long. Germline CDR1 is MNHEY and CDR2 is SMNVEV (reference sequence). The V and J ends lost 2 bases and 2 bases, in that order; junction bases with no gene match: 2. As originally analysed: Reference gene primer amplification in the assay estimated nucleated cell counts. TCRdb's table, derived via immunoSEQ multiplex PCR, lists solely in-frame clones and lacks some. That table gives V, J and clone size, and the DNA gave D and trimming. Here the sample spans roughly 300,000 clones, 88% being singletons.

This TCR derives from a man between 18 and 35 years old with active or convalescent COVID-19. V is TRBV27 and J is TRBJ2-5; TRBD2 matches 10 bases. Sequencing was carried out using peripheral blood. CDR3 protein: CASSLLSGGQETQYF. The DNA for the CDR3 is TGTGCCAGCAGTTTACTTAGCGGGGGGCAAGAGACCCAGTACTTC.